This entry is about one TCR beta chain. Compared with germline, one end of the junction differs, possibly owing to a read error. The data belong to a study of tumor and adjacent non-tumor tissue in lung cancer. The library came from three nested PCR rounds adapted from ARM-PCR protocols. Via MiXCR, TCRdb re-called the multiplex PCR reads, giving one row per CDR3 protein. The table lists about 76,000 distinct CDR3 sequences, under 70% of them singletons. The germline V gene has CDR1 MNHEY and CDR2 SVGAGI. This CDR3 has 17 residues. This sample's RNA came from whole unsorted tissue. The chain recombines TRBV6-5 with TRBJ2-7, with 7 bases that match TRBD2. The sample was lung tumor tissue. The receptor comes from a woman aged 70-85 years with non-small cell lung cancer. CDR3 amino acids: CASRASGWYIGSYEQHF. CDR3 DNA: TGTGCCAGCAGAGCTAGCGGCTGGTATATAGGGTCCTACGAGCAGCACTTC.